These 20 T cell receptor beta chains share one sample of origin, sequenced in a study of blood T cell repertoires in COVID-19. Here immunoSEQ multiplex PCR was the method, and the copy in TCRdb shows in-frame clones only, minus some. The repertoire includes about 120,000 clones, roughly 90% of them detected once, and roughly 4.7% sits in the top ten. Sequencing used peripheral blood. The receptors here all came from a man in his forties or fifties with acute or convalescent COVID-19.

The rearrangement joins TRBV27 to TRBJ1-4; 8 bases match TRBD1. CDR1 MNHEY and CDR2 SMNVEV come from the germline V gene (reference sequence). The CDR3 runs to 15 residues. Unmatched junction bases numbered 3, after V lost 6 bases and J lost 0 bases. CDR3 residues: CASSPTGATNEKLFF. The CDR3 bases are TGTGCCAGCAGCCCGACAGGGGCAACTAATGAAAAACTGTTTTTT.

The chain has TRBV5-4 and TRBJ1-2; maybe TRBD1 (6 bases). This CDR3 spans 15 amino acids. V shed 4 bases and J shed 7 bases, with 20 bases lying between them. Germline V lookup: CDR1 SGHNT, CDR2 YYREEE (reference sequence). The DNA of the CDR3 is TGTGCCAGCAGCGACAAAGGGGGGGCCGCGAGTGGCTACACCTTC. Its protein product is CASSDKGGAASGYTF.

The chain is built from TRBV6-1 and TRBJ2-7; 7 bases align to TRBD1. The CDR3 consists of 16 residues. Germline-derived CDR1 and CDR2 are MNHNS and SASEGT. V trimming: 4 bases; J trimming: 1 base; junction bases outside the gene matches: 10. Here the CDR3 DNA reads TGTGCCAGCAGTGGTATGGACAGGTGGAGTTCCTACGAGCAGTACTTC. Encoded protein: CASSGMDRWSSYEQYF.

The chain couples TRBV6-2 or TRBV6-3 to TRBJ1-4; D remains unclear. This CDR3 is 16 amino acids long. V shed 3 bases and J shed 7 bases, with 18 bases lying between them. Germline loops: CDR1 MNHEY, CDR2 SVGEGT. This chain's CDR3 is CASSYVAPSTGEKLFF. The CDR3 DNA reads as TGTGCCAGCAGTTATGTGGCCCCATCAACGGGTGAAAAACTGTTTTTT.

The V and J genes are TRBV29-1 and TRBJ1-2; D possibly corresponds to TRBD1 (5 bases). The CDR3 runs to 15 residues. Germline CDR1 and CDR2: SQVTM and ANQGSEA. V was pared by 0 bases and J by 4 bases, with 15 bases between. The CDR3 bases are TGCAGCGTTGAAGATCCGGGGGTTTCCTCCTATGGCTACACCTTC. Amino acid sequence: CSVEDPGVSSYGYTF.

The chain combines TRBV19 with TRBJ1-2; no clear D. The CDR3 covers 18 residues. Trimming took off 3 bases at V and 6 bases at J, with 26 bases between the two ends. Germline V lookup: CDR1 LNHDA, CDR2 SQIVND (reference sequence). CDR3 in amino acids: CASSMGLGEDLLRNGYTF. The DNA of the CDR3 is TGTGCCAGTAGTATGGGCTTGGGAGAGGATCTCTTACGGAATGGCTACACCTTC.

The V gene is TRBV21-1, the J gene TRBJ2-1; no check of the table's D call, TRBD1, against the DNA was made. TRBV21-1 is tagged as a pseudogene. The CDR3 covers 13 residues. The CDR3 sequence is CASRDRGYDEQFF. CDR3 in DNA: TGTGCCAGCCGGGACAGGGGGTATGATGAGCAGTTCTTC.

The DNA for the CDR3 is TGTGCCAGCAGTTTCGGGGGTAGTCAGCCCCAGCATTTT. As protein: CASSFGGSQPQHF. The chain is built from TRBV27 and TRBJ1-5; a possible D gene is TRBD1 (5 bases). The CDR3 runs to 13 residues. CDR1 is MNHEY, CDR2 SMNVEV, per germline (reference sequence). V was clipped by 3 bases and J by 6 bases, with 9 bases between them.

The V gene is TRBV5-1, the J gene TRBJ2-7; a possible D gene is TRBD2 (5 bases). V lost 1 base and J 2 bases, leaving 10 bases between the germline ends. In germline, CDR1 is SGHRS, CDR2 YFSETQ. This CDR3 contains 14 residues. DNA of the CDR3: TGCGCCAGCAGCTTGCCGGGGATAACCTACGAGCAGTACTTC. This translates into CASSLPGITYEQYF.

This clone appeared once. The chain has TRBV14 and TRBJ1-4, with TRBD1 matching over 7 bases. The germline V gene encodes CDR1 SGHDN and CDR2 FVKESK. With V trimmed by 4 bases and J by 4 bases, 9 bases remained unmatched. This CDR3 spans 16 amino acids. The DNA for the CDR3 is TGTGCCAGCAGCCCATTCGAAGGGACAGTTAATGAAAAACTGTTTTTT. The encoded protein is CASSPFEGTVNEKLFF.

J is TRBJ2-3 and V is TRBV30; D might be TRBD2 (5 bases). Looked up from germline, CDR1 is GTSNPN and CDR2 is SVGIG (reference sequence). The germline V and J ends were trimmed by 2 bases and 2 bases, with 11 bases remaining between them. This CDR3 has 14 amino acids. CDR3 sequence: CAWSWLAVTDTQYF. CDR3 coding DNA: TGTGCCTGGAGTTGGCTAGCCGTCACAGATACGCAGTATTTT.

This chain's CDR3 is CASSPSANEQFF. Here the CDR3 DNA reads TGTGCCAGCAGCCCCAGCGCTAATGAGCAGTTCTTC. The V call is TRBV7-2, the J call TRBJ2-1; no clear D gene. The ends were cut back, 5 bases at V and 7 bases at J, with 9 bases in the middle. The CDR3 extends over 12 amino acids. Germline values: CDR1 SGHTA, CDR2 FQGNSA.

This chain uses TRBV18 with TRBJ1-1, with D hard to call. Trimming cost V 3 bases and J 0 bases, with 5 bases left between them. The CDR3 runs 13 residues. Germline CDR1 is KGHSH and CDR2 is LQKENI. This CDR3 reads CASSPRMNTEAFF. CDR3 bases: TGTGCCAGCTCACCGAGAATGAACACTGAAGCTTTCTTT.

This chain links TRBV7-6 with TRBJ2-7, with TRBD1 as a possible D gene (7 bases). Trimming shortened V by 5 bases and J by 3 bases, and 17 bases separated the two germline ends. The CDR3 consists of 15 residues. In germline, CDR1 is SGHVS, CDR2 FNYEAQ. The CDR3 region has the DNA TGTGCCAGCAGCGCGGGGACAGCGGAGTTCTACGAGCAGTACTTC. This codes for CASSAGTAEFYEQYF.

The chain uses TRBV3-1 (or the pseudogene TRBV3-2) and TRBJ1-6; 11 bases map to TRBD1. Germline V CDR1 and CDR2: LGHDT, YNNKEL (reference sequence). CDR3 size: 15 residues. Unmatched junction bases numbered 7, after V lost 6 bases and J lost 9 bases. The chain's CDR3 is CASSQGQGGGSPLHF. The CDR3, as DNA: TGTGCCAGCAGTCAGGGACAGGGGGGAGGTTCACCCCTCCACTTT.

This clone was detected only a few times. Different DNA sequences within this sample yield the same CDR3. This sequence joins TRBV11-3 and TRBJ2-7, with D hard to call. V lost 2 bases and J 0 bases, leaving 5 bases between the germline ends. CDR1 and CDR2 (germline): SGHNT, YENEEA. This CDR3 comprises 13 residues. In DNA form, the CDR3 reads TGTGCCAGCAGCTTAAGGAGCTCCTACGAGCAGTACTTC. Translation: CASSLRSSYEQYF.

This chain uses TRBV9 with TRBJ1-1; D call uncertain. Germline V gives CDR1 SGDLS, CDR2 YYNGEE. Trimming removed 0 bases at V and 0 bases at J, with 6 bases between. CDR3 length: 14 residues. CDR3 sequence: CASSVAGVNTEAFF. CDR3 sequence (DNA): TGTGCCAGCAGCGTAGCCGGGGTGAACACTGAAGCTTTCTTT.

The chain is built from TRBV3-1 (or the pseudogene TRBV3-2) and TRBJ2-1; maybe TRBD1 (6 bases). The length of the CDR3 is 15 residues. Trimming shortened V by 0 bases and J by 7 bases, and 13 bases separated the two germline ends. The germline CDR1 and CDR2 sequences are LGHDT and YNNKEL (reference sequence). The CDR3, as DNA: TGTGCCAGCAGCCAAGATTCACCGAGGGGGAATGAGCAGTTCTTC. Translated, it gives CASSQDSPRGNEQFF.

This chain joins TRBV19 and TRBJ1-4; no firm D call. The V gene's germline CDR1 is LNHDA and CDR2 SQIVND (reference sequence). The CDR3 is 14 amino acids. V dropped 3 bases and J dropped 3 bases, with 8 bases sitting between them. The CDR3 bases are TGTGCCAGTAGTATGAGACAACCTAATGAAAAACTGTTTTTT. It yields the protein CASSMRQPNEKLFF. The full variable domain, its missing parts supplied by reference TRBV19 and TRBJ1-4, is DGGITQSPKYLFRKEGQNVTLSCEQNLNHDAMYWYRQDPGQGLRLIYYSQIVNDFQKGDIAEGYSVSREKKESFPLTVTSAQKNPTAFYLCASSMRQPNEKLFFGSGTQLSVL.

The chain uses TRBV4-2 and TRBJ1-4; D perhaps matches TRBD1 (5 bases). The germline V gene has CDR1 LGHNA and CDR2 YNFKEQ. Trimming stripped 0 bases from V and 4 bases from J, with 18 bases between. CDR3 length: 18 residues. The CDR3 protein is CASSQEPGLRDGNEKLFF. In DNA form, the CDR3 reads TGTGCCAGCAGCCAAGAACCGGGACTGAGGGACGGTAATGAAAAACTGTTTTTT.